Detailed here is one TCR beta chain. This clonotype was seen repeatedly, ten times or more. Its antigen has not been determined. No base-level quality is on record; no much larger clone is a single base apart. This record comes from a study of early T cells in non-severe SARS-CoV-2 infection (dated by TCRdb to the early 2020s). Notes on the research overall: Bulk RNA from unsorted whole blood was used for TCR sequencing, so alpha and beta chains could not be paired. Overall results and qualifications from the work: VDJdb matching was skewed toward anti-spike CD8 responses, so virus-specific expansions were likely underestimated and private and CD4 specificities were missed.

A case-control design nested within a healthcare worker cohort in London, UK, was used, with weekly nasopharyngeal swab PCR tests and blood sampling performed. Healthcare workers were recruited during the week of the UK lockdown, between 23 and 31 March 2020, and followed weekly for up to roughly 15 weeks. Library construction relied on 5' RACE. The instrument was a NextSeq 500. The TCR library protocol attached unique molecular identifiers to individual cDNA molecules to correct for sequencing error and PCR bias. TCR alpha and beta chains were both sequenced, and the abundances of alpha and beta sequences in each sample were closely correlated with each other. The published analysis was carried out like this. Decombinator V4 was used to perform V gene, J gene and CDR3 annotation of TCR sequences. TCRs were defined as expanded if a significant change between any two time points was detected under a Poisson model with p below 0.0001. Abundances of TCRs were expressed as counts per million after normalisation to the total number of TCRs sequenced in each sample. TRAV1-2 paired with TRAJ12, TRAJ20 or TRAJ33 defined MAIT TCRs, while TRAV10 paired with TRAJ18 defined iNKT TCRs. VDJdb, accessed on 1 November 2021, was searched for TCRs annotated for CMV, EBV and SARS-CoV-2, and TCRs annotated for more than one antigen were excluded. TCRdb trimmed public reads at Q25 via fastp, called clones via MiXCR and kept in-frame beta chains. Under each unique CDR3 protein, matching rows form one entry showing the most common genes and DNA. The V and J calls were not made by the authors but by TCRdb's processing. This sample gives roughly 34,000 distinct CDR3 sequences in total; roughly 4.5% of them show up just once. Approximately 8.5% of the sample goes to the ten largest clones.

The germline V gene gives CDR1 as SGHTA and CDR2 as FQGNSA. V was cut back by 5 bases and J by 2 bases, leaving a gap of 10 bases between them. The CDR3 covers 13 residues, taking in both the cysteine and the phenylalanine. CDR3 DNA only is kept here, 39 bases in frame from base 1. The V and J segments used are TRBV7-2 and TRBJ2-7; TRBD2 is a weak D gene call, 6 bases matching. The sequence came from an adult who was a healthcare worker with PCR-confirmed SARS-CoV-2 infection or an uninfected control (not recorded which). The specimen was whole blood. This receptor has the CDR3 CASSAGNPYEQYF. The DNA reads TGTGCCAGCAGCGCGGGGAATCCCTACGAGCAGTACTTC.